Listed below are T cell receptor beta chains from one sample, sequenced in a study of identical twins. TCRdb ran MiXCR on the 5' RACE reads and lists one entry per CDR3 protein. The sample yields 510,000 or so distinct CDR3 sequences, 13% to 15% seen once. Another study also made use of these data, one on yellow fever vaccine responses in identical twins.

The sequenced sample consisted of CD4+ T cells sorted from blood. All receptors come from a woman between 18 and 29 years old in good health. CDR3s include the opening cysteine and the closing phenylalanine or tryptophan. The order of the fields is J gene, D gene, V gene, clone size, CDR3 protein, CDR3 DNA. The D gene is left open where the match is weak. Clone size appears in some rows only: once, few, many, or a class for an expanded clone.

>TRBJ2-1|TRBD2|TRBV12-3/TRBV12-4|-
CASSSSGAYNEQFF
TGTGCCAGCAGTTCTAGCGGGGCATACAATGAGCAGTTCTTC
>TRBJ2-3|TRBD2|TRBV3-1|few
CASRSRAGSTDTQYF
TGTGCCAGCAGATCCCGAGCGGGGAGCACAGATACGCAGTATTTT
>TRBJ2-3|TRBD2|TRBV12-3/TRBV12-4|few
CASSFSLGLAGVWSDADTQYF
TGTGCCAGCAGTTTCAGTCTGGGACTAGCGGGAGTGTGGAGTGATGCAGATACGCAGTATTTT
>TRBJ2-1|TRBD2|TRBV5-6|-
CASSLDLAGGEQFF
TGTGCCAGCAGCTTGGATCTAGCGGGGGGTGAGCAGTTCTTC
>TRBJ2-6|-|TRBV7-6|many
CASSLHVSGANVLTF
TGTGCCAGCAGCTTACATGTTTCTGGGGCCAACGTCCTGACTTTC
>TRBJ2-3|TRBD2|TRBV5-1|-
CASSLLFPLAGALVRTDTQYF
TGCGCCAGCAGCTTGCTCTTTCCGCTAGCGGGGGCCCTAGTGAGAACAGATACGCAGTATTTT
>TRBJ2-3|-|TRBV20-1|-
CSARVVVGAPDTQYF
TGCAGTGCTAGAGTGGTGGTTGGGGCCCCAGATACGCAGTATTTT
>TRBJ2-3|-|TRBV7-9|-
CASARGPARTDTQYF
TGTGCCAGCGCGCGGGGGCCCGCCCGCACAGATACGCAGTATTTT
>TRBJ1-1|-|TRBV5-1|few
CASRRIERGPEAFF
TGCGCCAGCCGTAGGATTGAGAGGGGCCCTGAAGCTTTCTTT
>TRBJ2-7|-|TRBV20-1|few
CSARAQGVGEQYF
TGCAGTGCTAGAGCGCAAGGGGTGGGGGAGCAGTACTTC
>TRBJ2-1|-|TRBV5-1|few
CASSLADASHNEQFF
TGCGCCAGCAGCTTGGCTGACGCCTCCCACAATGAGCAGTTCTTC
>TRBJ1-2|TRBD1|TRBV12-3/TRBV12-4|-
CASEGQGSYGYTF
TGTGCCAGTGAGGGACAGGGAAGTTATGGCTACACCTTC
>TRBJ2-2|-|TRBV6-2/TRBV6-3|-
CASSYVAGITGELFF
TGTGCCAGCAGTTACGTCGCAGGCATCACCGGGGAGCTGTTTTTT
>TRBJ1-1|-|TRBV3-1|-
CASRRDGTNTEAFF
TGTGCCAGCAGAAGGGACGGAACCAACACTGAAGCTTTCTTT
>TRBJ1-5|TRBD1|TRBV28|-
CASSGTGGLNQPQHF
TGTGCCAGCTCCGGGACAGGGGGACTCAATCAGCCCCAGCATTTT
>TRBJ2-3|-|TRBV20-1|few
CSARPLGTDTQYF
TGCAGTGCTAGACCCCTGGGAACAGATACGCAGTATTTT
>TRBJ2-1|TRBD1|TRBV9|-
CASSLGDSRLKEQFF
TGTGCCAGCAGCCTGGGGGACAGTCGGCTAAAAGAGCAGTTCTTC
>TRBJ2-6|-|TRBV7-9|-
CASSSVAGANVLTF
TGTGCCAGCAGCTCGGTGGCTGGGGCCAACGTCCTGACTTTC
>TRBJ2-3|-|TRBV29-1|-
CSDRGGGTDTQYF
TGCAGCGACCGAGGGGGGGGCACAGATACGCAGTATTTT
>TRBJ2-7|-|TRBV20-1|few
CSASVGYEQYF
TGCAGTGCTAGTGTCGGTTACGAGCAGTACTTC
>TRBJ1-3|-|TRBV7-2|few
CASGRQHSGNTIYF
TGTGCCAGCGGAAGACAGCACTCTGGAAACACCATATATTTT
>TRBJ1-4|TRBD1|TRBV20-1|-
CSAGTGATNEKLFF
TGCAGTGCGGGGACAGGGGCAACTAATGAAAAACTGTTTTTT
>TRBJ2-1|TRBD2|TRBV5-1|few
CASGLAGETYNEQFF
TGCGCCAGCGGGCTAGCGGGAGAGACCTACAATGAGCAGTTCTTC
>TRBJ1-4|-|TRBV12-3/TRBV12-4|-
CASNGNGEKLFF
TGTGCCAGCAACGGCAACGGCGAAAAACTGTTTTTT
>TRBJ2-3|-|TRBV6-5|-
CASSYGLTLSTDTQYF
TGTGCCAGCAGTTACGGACTGACCCTAAGCACAGATACGCAGTATTTT
>TRBJ2-7|-|TRBV5-8|few
CASSLRGLGAYEQYF
TGTGCCAGCAGCTTGCGTGGTTTAGGGGCCTACGAGCAGTACTTC
>TRBJ2-1|TRBD2|TRBV10-3|few
CAISEGTSGEQFF
TGTGCCATCAGTGAGGGGACTAGTGGCGAGCAGTTCTTC
>TRBJ2-5|-|TRBV2|few
CASIPGAARETQYF
TGTGCCAGCATTCCGGGAGCCGCCAGAGAGACCCAGTACTTC
>TRBJ1-1|-|TRBV13|-
CASSTIGVVIMNTEAFF
TGTGCCAGCAGCACTATTGGGGTGGTGATAATGAACACTGAAGCTTTCTTT
>TRBJ1-1|-|TRBV7-9|few
CASSFFRGGNTEAFF
TGTGCCAGCAGCTTTTTCCGGGGTGGGAACACTGAAGCTTTCTTT
>TRBJ2-2|-|TRBV25-1|many
CASSGSGSTGELFF
TGTGCCAGCAGTGGATCAGGATCCACCGGGGAGCTGTTTTTT
>TRBJ2-3|-|TRBV24-1|-
CATSASVRVNTQYF
TGTGCCACCAGTGCATCGGTAAGGGTCAATACGCAGTATTTT
>TRBJ2-2|TRBD2|TRBV12-3/TRBV12-4|-
CASTGGGNTGELFF
TGTGCCAGCACTGGGGGGGGAAACACCGGGGAGCTGTTTTTT
>TRBJ2-1|TRBD2|TRBV7-2|-
CASSLLAGGPHEQFF
TGTGCCAGCAGCCTTCTAGCGGGAGGGCCCCATGAGCAGTTCTTC
>TRBJ1-1|-|TRBV6-5|few
CASSYSGFGKNTEAFF
TGTGCCAGCAGTTACTCGGGCTTCGGCAAGAACACTGAAGCTTTCTTT
>TRBJ2-1|-|TRBV6-5|-
CASSYSGGQPYNEQFF
TGTGCCAGCAGTTACTCCGGCGGACAGCCCTACAATGAGCAGTTCTTC
>TRBJ2-1|-|TRBV4-1|many
CASSQDLGEQFF
TGCGCCAGCAGCCAAGATTTGGGGGAGCAGTTCTTC
>TRBJ2-1|-|TRBV9|few
CASSRDRSLNNEQFF
TGTGCCAGCAGCCGTGACAGGTCCCTTAACAATGAGCAGTTCTTC
>TRBJ2-1|-|TRBV29-1|few
CSVEVPHGPHSYNEQFF
TGCAGCGTTGAAGTCCCTCACGGACCCCACTCCTACAATGAGCAGTTCTTC
>TRBJ1-1|-|TRBV29-1|-
CSVAGPQGALNTEAFF
TGCAGCGTTGCTGGGCCTCAGGGAGCGTTGAACACTGAAGCTTTCTTT